Each of the 31 T cell receptor beta chains below was sequenced from the same sample in a study of blood T cell repertoires in COVID-19. Only in-frame clones appear in the TCRdb table, and some are missing; sequencing was by immunoSEQ multiplex PCR. The repertoire consists of some 430,000 clones, with 90% occurring once and the leading ten covering approximately 0.55%. Sequences were obtained from PBMCs or T cells enriched from blood (not recorded which). The source is a man aged 18 to 29 who had recovered from COVID-19.

The chain is built from TRBV7-8 and TRBJ1-6, with no clear D. CDR3 length equals 12 residues. The V and J ends lost 5 bases and 8 bases respectively, with 7 bases between them. Germline V CDR1 and CDR2: SGHVS, FQNEAQ. The CDR3 DNA is TGTGCCAGCAGCCTGAGCGATTCACCCCTCCACTTT. Its translation is CASSLSDSPLHF.

V and J are TRBV6-1 and TRBJ2-3; 7 positions match TRBD1. V lost 4 bases, J lost 8 bases, and 18 bases stayed unmatched. CDR3 size: 17 residues. In germline, CDR1 is MNHNS, CDR2 SASEGT. CDR3: CASSGRTGRNHSGTQYF. The CDR3 nucleotides read TGTGCCAGCAGTGGTCGGACAGGAAGAAATCATTCGGGTACGCAGTATTTT.

The CDR3 sequence is CASSQVSLAETYEQYF. The CDR3 nucleotides are TGCGCCAGCAGCCAAGTGTCGCTAGCGGAGACCTACGAGCAGTACTTC. V and J are TRBV4-1 and TRBJ2-7, with 7 nucleotides matching TRBD2. Per germline, CDR1 MGHRA and CDR2 YSYEKL. This CDR3 is built from 16 residues. Trimming cost V 1 base and J 2 bases; bases outside gene matches: 8.

The chain couples TRBV7-9 to TRBJ2-5; no definite D call. The CDR3 runs to 13 residues. From germline, CDR1 is SEHNR and CDR2 FQNEAQ (reference sequence). Trimming cost V 4 bases and J 9 bases, with 15 bases left between them. The CDR3: CASSSKALEPQYF. The CDR3 region has the DNA TGTGCCAGCAGCTCGAAAGCGCTCGAGCCCCAGTACTTC.

This clone occurred once. V and J are TRBV27 and TRBJ2-6; no definite D call. CDR3 length equals 16 residues. Germline V gene data show CDR1 as MNHEY and CDR2 as SMNVEV (reference sequence). V lost 3 bases and J 1 base, leaving 10 bases between the germline ends. CDR3 sequence: CASSFLPTSGANVLTF. CDR3 coding DNA: TGTGCCAGCAGTTTCCTACCGACTTCTGGGGCCAACGTCCTGACTTTC.

The V call is TRBV10-3, the J call TRBJ2-7; D is perhaps TRBD1 (5 bases). This CDR3 has 13 residues. V dropped 10 bases and J dropped 0 bases, with 13 bases sitting between them. The germline gives CDR1 ENHRY, CDR2 SYGVKD. The CDR3 loop is CATRAGNSYEQYF. For the CDR3, the DNA is TGTGCCACCCGCGCAGGGAACTCCTACGAGCAGTACTTC.

The J gene is TRBJ2-2, the V gene TRBV10-2, with D unresolved. Trimming stripped 7 bases from V and 7 bases from J, with 10 bases between. From germline, CDR1 is WSHSY and CDR2 SAAADI. The CDR3 runs 12 residues. The CDR3 is CASKFTGGELFF. In DNA, the CDR3 is TGCGCCAGCAAATTTACTGGCGGGGAGCTGTTTTTT.

The chain recombines TRBV7-9 with TRBJ1-1; D might be TRBD1 (5 bases). The CDR3 has 13 amino acids. V lost 10 bases, J lost 2 bases, and 14 bases lay in between. Germline loops: CDR1 SEHNR, CDR2 FQNEAQ (reference sequence). DNA of the CDR3: TGTGCCATTACAGGAGGGTTAAACACTGAAGCTTTCTTT. It specifies CAITGGLNTEAFF.

In DNA, the CDR3 is TGTGCCAGCAGCTTAGACAGGGACACTGAAGCTTTCTTT. Translated: CASSLDRDTEAFF. The J gene is TRBJ1-1, the V gene TRBV11-2, with D possibly being TRBD1 (5 bases). The length of the CDR3 is 13 residues. V was shortened by 0 bases and J by 3 bases, with 5 bases between the two germline ends. Germline CDR1 SGHAT, CDR2 FQNNGV.

The CDR3 sequence: CASPWGGQLEQYF. Here the CDR3 DNA reads TGTGCCAGCCCCTGGGGGGGGCAGCTGGAGCAGTACTTC. The genes are TRBV6-5 and TRBJ2-7; weak D call: TRBD2 (7 bases). The V end lost 8 bases, the J end lost 7 bases, and 18 bases lay between the germline ends. The germline V gene has CDR1 MNHEY and CDR2 SVGAGI. The CDR3 runs 13 residues.

The V and J genes are TRBV3-1 (or the pseudogene TRBV3-2) and TRBJ2-7; D gene unclear. CDR1 and CDR2 (germline): LGHDT, YNNKEL (reference sequence). This CDR3 is 12 amino acids long. V lost 4 bases to trimming and J lost 5 bases, with 9 bases between them. CDR3 bases: TGTGCCAGCAGCCCCCCAGGTAACGAGCAGTACTTC. Amino acids: CASSPPGNEQYF.

The chain employs TRBV18 and TRBJ1-2; D gene uncertain. Deletions cut 4 bases from V and 7 bases from J, with 19 bases between. Germline CDR1 is KGHSH and CDR2 is LQKENI. CDR3 length equals 15 residues. For the CDR3, the DNA is TGTGCCAGCTCACAAATGGATTCTCAAACGGGTGGCTACACCTTC. Its translation is CASSQMDSQTGGYTF. Filled out from reference TRBV18 and TRBJ1-2, the complete variable domain reads NAGVMQNPRHLVRRRGQEARLRCSPMKGHSHVYWYRQLPEEGLKFMVYLQKENIIDESGMPKERFSAEFPKEGPSILRIQQVVRGDSAAYFCASSQMDSQTGGYTFGSGTRLTVV.

The V call is TRBV4-2, the J call TRBJ1-6, with D unclear. V was trimmed by 0 bases and J by 5 bases, leaving 8 bases between them. Per germline, CDR1 LGHNA and CDR2 YNFKEQ. This CDR3 spans 15 amino acids. The DNA of the CDR3 is TGTGCCAGCAGCCAAGATTGGGCAGATAATTCACCCCTCCACTTT. It yields the protein CASSQDWADNSPLHF.

The rearrangement links TRBV19 to TRBJ1-5, with TRBD1 identical over 9 bases. V shed 8 bases and J 5 bases; nucleotides not matched to a gene: 13. The CDR3 is made up of 16 amino acids. Looked up from germline, CDR1 is LNHDA and CDR2 is SQIVND (reference sequence). The CDR3 protein is CASRIVGQGSDQPQHF. DNA for the CDR3: TGTGCCAGTCGCATTGTGGGACAGGGTAGTGATCAGCCCCAGCATTTT.

This clone was seen a single time. The gene calls are TRBV19 and TRBJ1-2; unclear D gene. V lost 5 bases and J lost 7, with 17 bases in between. CDR1 and CDR2 from the germline V gene are LNHDA and SQIVND (reference sequence). CDR3 length equals 14 residues. CDR3 DNA: TGTGCCAGTAGTTATCTACAGTTGGAGGGTGGCTACACCTTC. Translation gives CASSYLQLEGGYTF.

The chain employs TRBV5-5 and TRBJ1-1, with no clear D. In germline, CDR1 is SGHKS, CDR2 YYEKEE (reference sequence). V was trimmed by 0 bases and J by 5 bases, leaving 11 bases between them. CDR3 size: 14 residues. CDR3 amino acids: CASSLAGSGTEAFF. As DNA, the CDR3 is TGTGCCAGCAGCTTGGCTGGCTCTGGTACTGAAGCTTTCTTT.

The chain is built from TRBV30 and TRBJ1-6; TRBD1 is a possible D gene (5 bases). The CDR3 is made up of 12 amino acids. CDR1 is GTSNPN, CDR2 SVGIG, per germline (reference sequence). Trimming pared 2 bases from V and 13 bases from J, leaving 12 bases between. CDR3 in DNA: TGTGCCTGGAGTCTAAGCAGGGCTCCCCTCCACTTT. Its protein is CAWSLSRAPLHF. Combining the CDR3 with reference TRBV30 and TRBJ1-6 gives the whole variable domain SQTIHQWPATLVQPVGSPLSLECTVEGTSNPNLYWYRQAAGRGLQLLFYSVGIGQISSEVPQNLSASRPQDRQFILSSKKLLLSDSGFYLCAWSLSRAPLHFGNGTRLTVT.

The gene calls are TRBV19 and TRBJ1-2, with D unresolved. Looked up from germline, CDR1 is LNHDA and CDR2 is SQIVND (reference sequence). This CDR3 spans 14 amino acids. V was shortened by 5 bases and J by 4 bases, with 14 bases between the two germline ends. The CDR3 region is CASSPNIVVYGYTF. CDR3 coding DNA: TGTGCCAGTAGTCCCAACATCGTTGTCTATGGCTACACCTTC.

The chain recombines TRBV6-4 with TRBJ1-1; maybe TRBD1 (5 bases). V lost 2 bases, J lost 4 bases, and 11 bases lay in between. CDR3 length equals 14 residues. Germline V gene lookup returns CDR1 MRHNA and CDR2 SNTAGT. DNA for the CDR3: TGTGCCAGCAGTGACGGGACGCGGGGCACTGAAGCTTTCTTT. Residues: CASSDGTRGTEAFF.

DNA for the CDR3: TGTGCCAGCAGCGTATCCTCCTCAGGGGCTGAAGCTTTCTTT. Translating gives CASSVSSSGAEAFF. The chain uses TRBV7-3 and TRBJ1-1; TRBD1 might be the D (6 bases). Trimming removed 5 bases from V and 6 bases from J, with 16 bases in between. Looked up from germline, CDR1 is SGHTA and CDR2 is FQGTGA. CDR3 length equals 14 residues.

The chain employs TRBV7-9 and TRBJ1-3, with D perhaps matching TRBD1 (6 bases). Trimming took 3 bases from V and 3 from J, leaving 12 bases between them. Germline CDR1 reads SEHNR; CDR2 reads FQNEAQ (reference sequence). The CDR3 spans 15 residues. CDR3 sequence: CASSLRTVIGNTIYF. The CDR3 DNA follows: TGTGCCAGCAGCTTGAGGACAGTTATTGGAAACACCATATATTTT.

The chain uses TRBV18 and TRBJ1-3; D unclear. From germline, CDR1 is KGHSH and CDR2 LQKENI. V was shortened by 3 bases and J by 4 bases, with 10 bases between the two germline ends. CDR3 length equals 14 residues. CDR3 DNA sequence: TGTGCCAGCTCACCCGCCCCGGGAGGAAACACCATATATTTT. Encoded protein: CASSPAPGGNTIYF.

The gene calls are TRBV4-1 and TRBJ1-5; TRBD1 might be the D (5 bases). V shed 1 base and J shed 7 bases, with 14 bases lying between them. This CDR3 is built from 15 residues. Germline V lookup: CDR1 MGHRA, CDR2 YSYEKL. CDR3 sequence (DNA): TGCGCCAGCAGCCAAGGACTCCAGGGAGGGCAGCCCCAGCATTTT. It yields the protein CASSQGLQGGQPQHF.

The J gene is TRBJ2-2, the V gene TRBV7-3; D is perhaps TRBD2 (5 bases). In germline, CDR1 is SGHTA, CDR2 FQGTGA. The CDR3 loop spans 14 amino acids. V was shortened by 0 bases and J by 4 bases, with 6 bases between the two germline ends. CDR3 sequence reads: CASSLTGSTGELFF. The CDR3 coding sequence is TGTGCCAGCAGCTTAACGGGGAGCACCGGGGAGCTGTTTTTT.

This clone showed up just a few times. The rearrangement links TRBV7-2 to TRBJ2-7, with TRBD1 matching over 9 bases. CDR3 size: 12 residues. Trimming at V came to 6 bases and at J to 11 bases, leaving 8 bases not matched to a gene. Germline V gene lookup returns CDR1 SGHTA and CDR2 FQGNSA. The CDR3 nucleotides are TGTGCCAGCAGTTTCTTACAGGGGGCCGAGTACTTC. Encoded protein: CASSFLQGAEYF.

The chain links TRBV5-4 to TRBJ1-5; 7 positions match TRBD1. Losses at the gene ends were 4 bases for V and 2 bases for J; bases not matched to a gene: 3. CDR1 is SGHNT and CDR2 is YYREEE in the germline V gene (reference sequence). The CDR3 has 14 amino acids. The CDR3 here is CASSPGQGNQPQHF. CDR3 coding DNA: TGTGCCAGCAGCCCAGGACAGGGCAATCAGCCCCAGCATTTT.

The chain links TRBV6-5 to TRBJ1-2; TRBD1 aligns across 8 bases. The ends lost 6 bases at V and 5 bases at J; junction bases unmatched: 5. CDR3 length: 13 residues. Germline V gene data show CDR1 as MNHEY and CDR2 as SVGAGI. In nucleotides, the CDR3 is TGTGCCAGCAGGGACAGGGTTGATTATGGCTACACCTTC. Encoded protein: CASRDRVDYGYTF.

The gene calls are TRBV25-1 and TRBJ1-1, with D uncertain. Between the trimmed V and J ends, which lost 7 bases and 9 bases, there was a span of 12 bases. The CDR3 is 11 amino acids. Germline-derived CDR1 and CDR2 are MGHDK and SYGVNS. CDR3 DNA: TGTGCCAGCATCTGGGAGGAGAAAGCTTTCTTT. This codes for CASIWEEKAFF.

The chain recombines TRBV7-9 with TRBJ2-3; 9 bases line up with TRBD2. The CDR3 consists of 19 residues. CDR1 is SEHNR, CDR2 FQNEAQ, per germline (reference sequence). Trimming removed 5 bases from V and 2 bases from J; junction bases left unmatched: 17. This CDR3 is CASSKAGREGLRATDTQYF. As DNA, the CDR3 is TGTGCCAGCAGCAAAGCGGGGCGGGAGGGCCTGAGGGCCACAGATACGCAGTATTTT.

This clone has just one count. This sequence joins TRBV28 and TRBJ2-7, with D possibly TRBD1 on 7 matching bases. This CDR3 spans 13 amino acids. The V end was cut by 6 bases, the J end by 3 bases, with 12 bases between. The V gene's germline CDR1 is MDHEN and CDR2 SYDVKM. CDR3 protein: CASSRGTDYEQYF. Written as DNA, the CDR3 is TGTGCCAGCAGCCGGGGGACAGACTACGAGCAGTACTTC.

This clone was seen a handful of times. DNA of the CDR3: TGTGCCAGCAAAACGGGAGGTACCGGGGAGCTGTTTTTT. Protein sequence: CASKTGGTGELFF. V is TRBV28 and J is TRBJ2-2; 7 nucleotides agree with TRBD2. This CDR3 spans 13 amino acids. Germline CDR1 MDHEN, CDR2 SYDVKM. V lost 7 bases to trimming and J lost 5 bases; unmatched junction nucleotides: 4.